The 13 T cell receptor beta chains listed next were all sequenced from one sample in a study of T cell repertoires in cytomegalovirus infection. TCRdb re-derived calls from the reads in MiXCR, one entry per CDR3 protein. The sample records 380,000 or so distinct CDR3 sequences, roughly 36% being singletons. These TCRs are of unknown antigen specificity. The source material was cultured PBMCs, sampled from culture after CMV antigen stimulation. The receptors originated from a human donor in good health (CMV status not recorded). Some clones in this sample may be carry-over from other donors' samples.

In this sample, this clonotype turned up a few times. This chain uses TRBV28 with TRBJ2-3; 14 bases agree with TRBD2. This CDR3 has 15 amino acids. Per the germline V gene, CDR1 is MDHEN and CDR2 is SYDVKM. J lost 6 bases, V lost 5 bases, and 4 bases had no gene match. The CDR3 bases are TGTGCCAGCAGTGGGACTAGCGGGGGACGGGATACGCAGTATTTT. As protein: CASSGTSGGRDTQYF.

This clonotype came up a few times. The chain has TRBV7-9 and TRBJ2-1; D gene ambiguous. The CDR3 covers 10 residues. Germline V lookup: CDR1 SEHNR, CDR2 FQNEAQ (reference sequence). V lost 5 bases, J lost 6 bases, and 2 bases lay in between. CDR3 in DNA: TGTGCCAGCAGCCCCAATGAGCAGTTCTTC. This sequence encodes CASSPNEQFF.

The rearrangement links TRBV25-1 to TRBJ1-1; D is ambiguous. CDR3 length: 13 residues. Germline V gene sequence: CDR1 MGHDK, CDR2 SYGVNS. Trimming left V 0 bases short and J 8 bases short, with 10 bases between. CDR3 protein: CASSEYSGGEAFF. The CDR3, as DNA: TGTGCCAGCAGTGAATACTCTGGCGGAGAAGCTTTCTTT.

This clonotype was detected many times. The chain uses TRBV7-2 and TRBJ2-7; 11 bases align to TRBD2. The CDR3 runs 15 residues. Unmatched junction bases numbered 3, after V lost 1 base and J lost 4 bases. Germline values: CDR1 SGHTA, CDR2 FQGNSA. As DNA, the CDR3 is TGTGCCAGCAGCTTAGGACTAGCGGGATCTTACGAGCAGTACTTC. Amino acid sequence: CASSLGLAGSYEQYF.

This clonotype was detected many times. V gene TRBV7-9 combines with J gene TRBJ2-5; D unresolved. The CDR3 runs 11 residues. The V gene lost 7 bases and the J gene lost 3 bases, with 6 bases spanning the gap. Germline V lookup: CDR1 SEHNR, CDR2 FQNEAQ (reference sequence). The CDR3 loop is CASIKEETQYF. Written as DNA, the CDR3 is TGTGCCAGCATCAAAGAAGAGACCCAGTACTTC.

The CDR3 sequence is CASSIHSPGGKNIQYF. In DNA, the CDR3 is TGTGCCAGTAGTATCCATTCCCCAGGTGGGAAAAACATTCAGTACTTC. This chain connects TRBV19 to TRBJ2-4; no reliable D call. Germline V CDR1 and CDR2: LNHDA, SQIVND (reference sequence). CDR3 length: 16 amino acids. Between the trimmed V and J ends, which lost 3 bases and 4 bases, there was a span of 16 bases.

The chain couples TRBV6-6 to TRBJ1-3, with 10 bases lining up with TRBD1. Trimming at V came to 4 bases and at J to 0 bases, leaving 3 bases not matched to a gene. The germline V gene has CDR1 MNHNY and CDR2 SVGAGI (reference sequence). The CDR3 has 16 amino acids. As DNA, the CDR3 is TGTGCCAGCAGTTCAGGGACAGGGGTCTCTGGAAACACCATATATTTT. The encoded protein is CASSSGTGVSGNTIYF.

The chain uses TRBV5-5 and TRBJ2-1; D might be TRBD1 or TRBD2, each matching 6 bases. This CDR3 has 15 amino acids. Germline assignment: CDR1 SGHKS and CDR2 YYEKEE (reference sequence). With 2 bases removed from V and 7 bases from J, the gap between germline ends came to 16 bases. The CDR3 DNA is TGTGCCAGCAGCTTTTGGGGGGCGGGTAAGAATGAGCAGTTCTTC. Protein: CASSFWGAGKNEQFF. Full variable domain (missing parts from reference TRBV5-5 and TRBJ2-1): DAGVTQSPTHLIKTRGQQVTLRCSPISGHKSVSWYQQVLGQGPQFIFQYYEKEERGRGNFPDRFSARQFPNYSSELNVNALLLGDSALYLCASSFWGAGKNEQFFGPGTRLTVL.

The gene calls are TRBV10-3 and TRBJ1-1, with TRBD1 matching over 9 bases. The junction had 12 bases not matched to a gene; V was cut back by 7 bases and J by 6 bases. Germline loops: CDR1 ENHRY, CDR2 SYGVKD. The CDR3 runs to 15 residues. The CDR3 is CAITRGQGLDAEAFF. DNA of the CDR3: TGTGCCATCACCAGGGGACAGGGTTTGGACGCTGAAGCTTTCTTT.

There are a few counts of this clonotype. The gene calls are TRBV24-1 and TRBJ1-2; TRBD1 might be the D (6 bases). Trimming took off 4 bases at V and 8 bases at J, with 22 bases between the two ends. The CDR3 is 16 residues long. Per germline, CDR1 KGHDR and CDR2 SFDVKD. The CDR3 sequence is CATSDPPGQSSKGYTF. CDR3 DNA: TGTGCCACCAGTGACCCGCCCGGACAGTCTTCGAAAGGCTACACCTTC.

The V call is TRBV2, the J call TRBJ2-3; TRBD2 matches 8 bases. CDR3 length: 15 amino acids. Germline trimming cut 5 bases from V and 3 bases from J; bases unmatched to any gene: 7. The germline CDR1 and CDR2 sequences are SNHLY and FYNNEI. The CDR3 is CASSLIAGQTDTQYF. In DNA form, the CDR3 reads TGTGCCAGCAGTTTAATAGCGGGACAAACAGATACGCAGTATTTT. Looking up the rest from reference TRBV2 and TRBJ2-3 gives the full variable domain: EPEVTQTPSHQVTQMGQEVILRCVPISNHLYFYWYRQILGQKVEFLVSFYNNEISEKSEIFDDQFSVERPDGSNFTLKIRSTKLEDSAMYFCASSLIAGQTDTQYFGPGTRLTVL.

V is TRBV5-1 and J is TRBJ2-1; the match to TRBD1 covers 7 bases. CDR1 and CDR2 (germline): SGHRS, YFSETQ. There are 14 residues in the CDR3. With 3 bases clipped from V and 6 bases from J, the junction kept 6 bases outside the gene matches. CDR3 DNA sequence: TGCGCCAGCAGCTCTGGACAGGTGGGCAATGAGCAGTTCTTC. Translating gives CASSSGQVGNEQFF.

This clonotype was seen a handful of times. V is TRBV9 and J is TRBJ2-1, with D tentatively TRBD1 or TRBD2 (5 bases each). V lost 2 bases and J lost 8, with 11 bases in between. The germline CDR1 and CDR2 sequences are SGDLS and YYNGEE. The CDR3 consists of 13 residues. In DNA, the CDR3 is TGTGCCAGCAGCGTCACTAGGGGCGATGAGCAGTTCTTC. Protein: CASSVTRGDEQFF.